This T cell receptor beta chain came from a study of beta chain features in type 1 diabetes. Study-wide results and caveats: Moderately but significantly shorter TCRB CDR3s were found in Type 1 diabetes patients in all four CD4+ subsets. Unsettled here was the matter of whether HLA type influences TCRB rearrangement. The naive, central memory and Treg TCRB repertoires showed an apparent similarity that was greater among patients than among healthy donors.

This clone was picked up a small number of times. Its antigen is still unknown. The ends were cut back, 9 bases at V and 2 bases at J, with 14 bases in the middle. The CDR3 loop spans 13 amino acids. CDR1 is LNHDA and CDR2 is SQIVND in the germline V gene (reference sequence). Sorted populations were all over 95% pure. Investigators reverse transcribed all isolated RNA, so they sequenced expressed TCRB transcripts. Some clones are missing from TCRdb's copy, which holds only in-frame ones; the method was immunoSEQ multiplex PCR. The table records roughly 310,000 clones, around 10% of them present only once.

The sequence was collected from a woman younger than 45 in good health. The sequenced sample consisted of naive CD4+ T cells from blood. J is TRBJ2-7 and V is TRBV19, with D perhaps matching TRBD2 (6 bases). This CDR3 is CASTPRGTYEQYF. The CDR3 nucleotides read TGTGCCAGCACCCCGCGGGGTACCTACGAGCAGTACTTC.